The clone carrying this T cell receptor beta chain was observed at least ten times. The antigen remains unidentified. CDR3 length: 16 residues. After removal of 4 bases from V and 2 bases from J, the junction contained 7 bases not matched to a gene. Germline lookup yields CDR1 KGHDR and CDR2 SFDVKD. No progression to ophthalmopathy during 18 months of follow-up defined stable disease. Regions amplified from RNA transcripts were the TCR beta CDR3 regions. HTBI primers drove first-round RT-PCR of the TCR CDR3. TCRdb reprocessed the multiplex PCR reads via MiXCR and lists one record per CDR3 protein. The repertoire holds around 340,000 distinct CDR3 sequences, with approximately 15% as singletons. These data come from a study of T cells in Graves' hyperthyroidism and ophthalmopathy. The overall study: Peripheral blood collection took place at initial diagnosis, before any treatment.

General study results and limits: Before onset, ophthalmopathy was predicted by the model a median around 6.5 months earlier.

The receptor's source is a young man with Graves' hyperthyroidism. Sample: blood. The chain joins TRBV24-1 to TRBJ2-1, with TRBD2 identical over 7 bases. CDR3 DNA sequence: TGTGCCACCAGTGACCAGGGACTACCAACCTACAATGAGCAGTTCTTC. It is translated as CATSDQGLPTYNEQFF.